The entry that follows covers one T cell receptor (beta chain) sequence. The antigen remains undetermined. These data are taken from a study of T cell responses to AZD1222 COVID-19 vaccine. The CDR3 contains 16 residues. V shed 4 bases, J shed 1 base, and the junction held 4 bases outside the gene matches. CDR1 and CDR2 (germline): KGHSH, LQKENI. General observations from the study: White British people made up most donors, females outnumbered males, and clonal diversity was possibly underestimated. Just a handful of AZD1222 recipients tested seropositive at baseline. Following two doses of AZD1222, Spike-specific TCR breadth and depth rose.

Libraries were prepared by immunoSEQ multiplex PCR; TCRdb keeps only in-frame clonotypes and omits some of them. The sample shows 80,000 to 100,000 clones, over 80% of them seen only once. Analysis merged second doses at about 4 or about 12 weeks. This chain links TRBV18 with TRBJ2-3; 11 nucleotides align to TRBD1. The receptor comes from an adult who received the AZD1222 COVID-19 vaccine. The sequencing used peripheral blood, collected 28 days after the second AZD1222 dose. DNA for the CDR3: TGTGCCAGCTCACGAAGGGGACAGGGGGGCACAGATACGCAGTATTTT. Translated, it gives CASSRRGQGGTDTQYF.